The 10 T cell receptor beta chains below come from one sample, sequenced in a study of T-cell reconstitution after alpha-beta-depleted transplantation in children. The TCRbeta library was prepared with unique molecular identifiers. TCRdb processed the PCR reads anew with MiXCR; each CDR3 protein has one entry. Of 600,000 or so distinct CDR3 sequences listed, more than 20% are singletons. The sample here was PBMCs, mostly from graft donor cells, taken 360 days after TCRalphabeta/CD19-depleted stem cell transplant. Receptor source: a boy younger than two who had a stem cell transplant for acute myeloid leukemia, so the T cells may come from the graft donor.

This chain links TRBV7-9 with TRBJ2-1; 8 nucleotides agree with TRBD2. The CDR3 is 16 residues long. The germline V gene encodes CDR1 SEHNR and CDR2 FQNEAQ (reference sequence). Unmatched junction bases numbered 8, after V lost 3 bases and J lost 4 bases. The CDR3 region is CASSLGSGGSYNEQFF. In DNA form, the CDR3 reads TGTGCCAGCAGCTTGGGGAGCGGGGGAAGTTACAATGAGCAGTTCTTC.

This clonotype was recorded at least ten times. The V gene is TRBV5-6, the J gene TRBJ2-1; D could derive from TRBD1 or TRBD2 (5 bases each). CDR3 length: 14 amino acids. Trimming left V 2 bases short and J 2 bases short, with 8 bases between. Germline-derived CDR1 and CDR2 are SGHDT and YYEEEE. The CDR3 is CASSFQGAYNEQFF. The DNA for the CDR3 is TGTGCCAGCAGCTTCCAGGGAGCCTACAATGAGCAGTTCTTC.

This rearrangement joins TRBV3-1 to TRBJ2-7, with a tentative D call TRBD1 (6 bases). This CDR3 region has 13 residues. V lost 3 bases, J lost 9 bases, and 15 bases lay in between. The germline gives CDR1 LGHDT, CDR2 YNNKEL (reference sequence). Here the CDR3 DNA reads TGTGCCAGCAGCCACCCTACAGGGATCGGGCAGTACTTC. This encodes CASSHPTGIGQYF.

V gene TRBV9 combines with J gene TRBJ2-5; D not resolved. The CDR3 covers 14 residues. Germline CDR1 and CDR2: SGDLS and YYNGEE. Trimming cost V 2 bases and J 5 bases, with 13 bases left between them. The CDR3 is CASSVRSFGETQYF. The CDR3, as DNA: TGTGCCAGCAGCGTTAGATCCTTCGGGGAGACCCAGTACTTC.

The chain uses TRBV20-1 and TRBJ2-7; no firm D call. V was pared by 0 bases and J by 2 bases, with 14 bases between. The CDR3 is 15 residues long. Germline values: CDR1 DFQATT, CDR2 SNEGSKA (reference sequence). The CDR3 DNA reads as TGCAGTGCTAGAGAGAACCAAGGACGGCCCTACGAGCAGTACTTC. Protein sequence: CSARENQGRPYEQYF.

The chain is built from TRBV6-1 and TRBJ2-3; 8 bases fit TRBD1. The V gene's germline CDR1 is MNHNS and CDR2 SASEGT. This CDR3 region has 15 residues. With 5 bases clipped from V and 2 bases from J, the junction kept 6 bases outside the gene matches. The CDR3: CASSTGDRLTDTQYF. CDR3 coding DNA: TGTGCCAGCAGTACAGGGGACAGGCTCACAGATACGCAGTATTTT.

This clonotype was found a few times. The chain employs TRBV5-1 and TRBJ2-3; 7 bases fit TRBD1. This CDR3 region has 15 residues. Looked up from germline, CDR1 is SGHRS and CDR2 is YFSETQ. After removal of 6 bases from V and 3 bases from J, the junction contained 10 bases not matched to a gene. CDR3 DNA sequence: TGCGCCAGCACCCTATCGACAGGGCCGACAGATACGCAGTATTTT. Residues: CASTLSTGPTDTQYF. Full variable domain (outside the CDR3, taken from reference TRBV5-1 and TRBJ2-3): KAGVTQTPRYLIKTRGQQVTLSCSPISGHRSVSWYQQTPGQGLQFLFEYFSETQRNKGNFPGRFSGRQFSNSRSEMNVSTLELGDSALYLCASTLSTGPTDTQYFGPGTRLTVL.

This chain links TRBV13 with TRBJ2-7; 9 bases line up with TRBD2. The CDR3 has 13 residues. CDR1 and CDR2 (germline): PRHDT, FYEKMQ (reference sequence). V lost 8 bases to trimming and J lost 6 bases; unmatched junction nucleotides: 8. CDR3 sequence (DNA): TGTGCCAGCGTACAGGGACTAGCAGGCGAGCAGTACTTC. Amino acids: CASVQGLAGEQYF. Full variable domain (outside the CDR3, taken from reference TRBV13 and TRBJ2-7): AAGVIQSPRHLIKEKRETATLKCYPIPRHDTVYWYQQGPGQDPQFLISFYEKMQSDKGSIPDRFSAQQFSDYHSELNMSSLELGDSALYFCASVQGLAGEQYFGPGTRLTVT.

The chain uses TRBV12-3 or TRBV12-4 and TRBJ1-4; maybe TRBD1 (5 bases). Between the trimmed V and J ends, which lost 5 bases and 7 bases, there was a span of 17 bases. The CDR3 extends over 15 amino acids. The CDR3 here is CASSPPRDEGEKLFF. The CDR3 nucleotides read TGTGCCAGCAGTCCCCCGAGGGACGAAGGTGAAAAACTGTTTTTT.

This clonotype was seen at least ten times. The chain combines TRBV20-1 with TRBJ2-3; 7 nucleotides line up with TRBD1. Germline V gives CDR1 DFQATT, CDR2 SNEGSKA (reference sequence). J was trimmed by 5 bases and V by 0 bases; bases with no gene match: 5. The CDR3 spans 14 residues. CDR3 sequence reads: CSARETGSGDTQYF. In DNA form, the CDR3 reads TGCAGTGCTAGAGAGACAGGGTCAGGAGATACGCAGTATTTT.